The sequence of this TCR beta chain was determined in a study of blood T cell repertoires in COVID-19. Study context: Samples came from the United States, Italy and Spain, spanning acute and convalescent COVID-19. PBMCs, B-cell-depleted T cells, or T cells were the source of the cDNA or gDNA that made up the material.

Germline V gene sequence: CDR1 MNHNS, CDR2 SASEGT. Trimming took 6 bases from V and 4 from J; bases not matched to a gene: 17. This CDR3 has 17 amino acids. This clone came up a few times. Seattle cases were enrolled at active infection and followed longitudinally. Source study methods: Scientists estimated how many nucleated cells there were by amplifying reference gene primers. TCRdb's copy holds only in-frame clones and misses some; the assay was immunoSEQ multiplex PCR. V and J calls and clone size are those listed in that table; D and trimming were worked out from the DNA. Here the sample spans fewer than 250,000 clones, less than 90% being singletons.

The chain is built from TRBV6-1 and TRBJ1-2; 7 nucleotides line up with TRBD1. The sequence came from a woman at least 80 years old with COVID-19, enrolled during active disease. Sequenced: peripheral blood. The CDR3 coding sequence is TGTGCCAGCAGAGAAACAGGGGTAGGGTTGAGAAGCTATGGCTACACCTTC. Its protein is CASRETGVGLRSYGYTF.